This entry lists 3 T cell receptor beta chains sequenced from one sample in a study of T cell responses to AZD1222 COVID-19 vaccine. Assay: immunoSEQ multiplex PCR; the TCRdb copy retains only in-frame clones and omits some. Of roughly 150,000 clones in the sample, over 85% were seen once. Specimen: peripheral blood, collected 28 days after the second AZD1222 dose. These receptors came from an adult who received the AZD1222 COVID-19 vaccine.

V and J are TRBV12-3 or TRBV12-4 and TRBJ1-1; TRBD1 is a possible D gene (5 bases). V lost 3 bases and J 7 bases, leaving 9 bases between the germline ends. The CDR3 runs to 12 residues. CDR3 sequence: CASSFTGREAFF. For the CDR3, the DNA is TGTGCCAGCAGTTTTACGGGGCGTGAAGCTTTCTTT.

The chain couples TRBV12-3 or TRBV12-4 to TRBJ1-5; D gene unclear. The V end lost 4 bases, the J end lost 6 bases, and 7 bases lay between the germline ends. This CDR3 spans 12 amino acids. The CDR3 region is CASSSMAQPQHF. Written as DNA, the CDR3 is TGTGCCAGCAGTTCGATGGCTCAGCCCCAGCATTTT.

The chain joins TRBV5-5 to TRBJ1-2; D is uncertain. CDR1 is SGHKS, CDR2 YYEKEE, per germline (reference sequence). CDR3 length: 13 residues. Trimming cost V 0 bases and J 3 bases, with 6 bases left between them. The CDR3 DNA is TGTGCCAGCAGCTTGGGGCTGGACTATGGCTACACCTTC. Its translation is CASSLGLDYGYTF.